The rows below give T cell receptor beta chains drawn from one sample of a study of cytomegalovirus exposure and HLA in healthy donors. Sequencing was performed with immunoSEQ multiplex PCR; in TCRdb, only in-frame clones are kept and a portion is missing. Altogether 95,000 to 100,000 clones are present, 65% to 85% being singletons, with the ten largest covering 1.9%. Sample: PBMCs. All receptors come from a woman in her thirties or forties in good health and CMV-seronegative. CDR3s include the opening cysteine and the closing phenylalanine or tryptophan. A D gene is named only where the DNA matches it firmly. Clone size is stated in some rows and not others, as once, few, many or a class when expanded.

d_call	v_call	j_call	clone_size	cdr3_aa	cdr3_nt
-	TRBV4-2	TRBJ1-2	few	CASSQVEGQNYGYTF	TGTGCCAGCAGCCAAGTGGAGGGGCAGAACTATGGCTACACCTTC
-	TRBV5-4	TRBJ2-3	-	CASSLGTASTDTQYF	TGTGCCAGCAGCTTGGGGACAGCTAGCACAGATACGCAGTATTTT
-	TRBV30	TRBJ2-3	few	CAWTSGSTDTQYF	TGTGCCTGGACCTCGGGGAGCACAGATACGCAGTATTTT
-	TRBV7-2	TRBJ1-2	few	CASSLGGAGNYGYTF	TGTGCCAGCAGCTTAGGGGGTGCGGGAAACTATGGCTACACCTTC
-	TRBV9	TRBJ2-5	-	CASSVDGAGGETQYF	TGTGCCAGCAGCGTAGACGGAGCCGGGGGAGAGACCCAGTACTTC
-	TRBV21-1	TRBJ2-5	-	CASSNGPGPQETQYF	TGTGCCAGCAGCAACGGGCCAGGGCCCCAAGAGACCCAGTACTTC
TRBD1	TRBV4-1	TRBJ1-1	few	CASSPTTGVNTEAFF	TGCGCCAGCAGCCCAACGACAGGGGTGAACACTGAAGCTTTCTTT
-	TRBV18	TRBJ2-4	-	CASSPDRLQYF	TGTGCCAGCTCACCCGACAGGTTGCAGTACTTC
TRBD1	TRBV19	TRBJ2-2	-	CASSKRTGGQGTGELFF	TGTGCCAGTAGTAAGAGGACAGGGGGCCAGGGCACCGGGGAGCTGTTTTTT
-	TRBV11-2	TRBJ2-7	-	CASSLNPTYEQYF	TGTGCCAGCAGCTTAAACCCGACTTACGAGCAGTACTTC
TRBD1	TRBV18	TRBJ2-7	-	CASSPTGDEQYF	TGTGCCAGCTCTCCGACAGGGGACGAGCAGTACTTC
-	TRBV10-1	TRBJ1-1	few	CASSEFGGLTGNTEAFF	TGCGCCAGCAGTGAGTTCGGGGGATTAACGGGGAACACTGAAGCTTTCTTT
TRBD1	TRBV7-3	TRBJ2-6	-	CASSLPDRGLFEANVLTF	TGTGCCAGCAGCTTACCCGACAGGGGGCTTTTCGAGGCCAACGTCCTGACTTTC
TRBD1	TRBV7-3	TRBJ2-5	once	CASSPGQGARETQYF	TGTGCCAGCAGCCCCGGACAGGGGGCGCGGGAGACCCAGTACTTC
TRBD2	TRBV29-1	TRBJ2-2	-	CSVAPSGNTGELFF	TGCAGCGTTGCGCCTAGCGGTAACACCGGGGAGCTGTTTTTT
TRBD1	TRBV9	TRBJ1-1	-	CASSSAYRGRGAFF	TGTGCCAGCAGCTCCGCGTACAGGGGCCGGGGGGCTTTCTTT
-	TRBV20-1	TRBJ2-1	few	CSARWRGPQFF	TGCAGTGCTAGATGGCGGGGTCCGCAGTTCTTC
-	TRBV30	TRBJ1-5	-	CAWSTGLGNQPQHF	TGTGCCTGGAGTACGGGACTTGGGAATCAGCCCCAGCATTTT
TRBD1	TRBV9	TRBJ2-2	-	CASSLTTGTNTGELFF	TGTGCCAGCAGCTTGACGACAGGGACGAACACCGGGGAGCTGTTTTTT
TRBD2	TRBV7-3	TRBJ2-3	-	CASSPRAGGARDTQYF	TGTGCCAGCAGCCCACGAGCGGGGGGGGCTCGAGATACGCAGTATTTT
-	TRBV5-6	TRBJ2-4	-	CASSLLAAPELAKNIQYF	TGTGCCAGCAGCTTGCTGGCAGCGCCAGAGTTAGCCAAAAACATTCAGTACTTC
-	TRBV7-2	TRBJ2-7	once	CASSFGSYEQYF	TGTGCCAGCAGCTTCGGCTCCTACGAGCAGTACTTC
TRBD1	TRBV28	TRBJ2-7	-	CAMTWDSPADYEQYF	TGTGCCATGACATGGGACAGCCCCGCGGACTACGAGCAGTACTTC
TRBD1	TRBV19	TRBJ2-7	-	CASSIGTGGFYEQYF	TGTGCCAGTAGTATTGGGACAGGGGGCTTCTACGAGCAGTACTTC
TRBD2	TRBV10-2	TRBJ2-2	-	CASSESGTSGARTGELFF	TGCGCCAGCAGTGAGTCGGGGACTAGCGGGGCTCGCACCGGGGAGCTGTTTTTT
-	TRBV29-1	TRBJ2-7	-	CSVQRDYEQYF	TGCAGCGTTCAGAGGGACTACGAGCAGTACTTC
TRBD2	TRBV4-2	TRBJ2-5	-	CASSISSGGVETQYF	TGTGCCAGCAGCATATCTAGCGGGGGGGTCGAGACCCAGTACTTC
-	TRBV5-4	TRBJ1-1	-	CASSFDTFNTEAFF	TGTGCCAGCAGCTTTGACACCTTTAACACTGAAGCTTTCTTT
-	TRBV19	TRBJ2-7	few	CASRPGQSSYEQYF	TGTGCCAGCCGCCCCGGACAGAGCTCCTACGAGCAGTACTTC
-	TRBV2	TRBJ2-3	-	CASSPIRHSTDTQYF	TGTGCCAGCAGTCCGATCAGGCATAGCACAGATACGCAGTATTTT
TRBD1	TRBV19	TRBJ2-5	few	CASSGSRQGQETQYF	TGTGCCAGTAGTGGGTCTAGACAGGGCCAAGAGACCCAGTACTTC
TRBD1	TRBV5-5	TRBJ2-3	-	CASSLASRGRTDTQYF	TGTGCCAGCAGCTTGGCGAGTAGGGGGCGCACAGATACGCAGTATTTT
-	TRBV6-1	TRBJ1-2	-	CASRRDQTSHYGYTF	TGTGCCAGCAGGCGGGACCAAACTTCGCATTATGGCTACACCTTC